The present T cell receptor beta chain was sequenced within a study of cytomegalovirus exposure and HLA in healthy donors. Study conclusions and caveats: Earlier results showed most TCR beta V segments being productive about 87% or about 30% of the time. According to the study, roughly 180 TCR beta chains were cytomegalovirus-associated. According to reports, the classifier identified cytomegalovirus status with high specificity and sensitivity. Usually a TCR sequence was rare, but some public TCRs were found in many donors.

A remark on this clone: Antigen unknown.

The V gene lost 6 bases and the J gene lost 0 bases, with 10 bases spanning the gap. Germline CDR1 is SNHLY and CDR2 is FYNNEI. The CDR3 loop spans 14 amino acids. The PCR employed 60 Vbeta primers together with 13 Jbeta primers. Here immunoSEQ multiplex PCR was the method, and the copy in TCRdb shows in-frame clones only, minus some. This table holds roughly 120,000 clones, 80% to 85% found once. The V and J genes are TRBV2 and TRBJ2-3, with unresolved D. This TCR derives from a man aged 30 to 39 in good health and CMV-seropositive. Specimen: PBMCs. The CDR3 loop reads CASRVIRSTDTQYF. CDR3 in DNA: TGTGCCAGCAGGGTTATTAGAAGCACAGATACGCAGTATTTT.